The 9 T cell receptor beta chains below all came from one sample that was sequenced in a study of T cell clonality in common variable immunodeficiency. The table came from immunoSEQ multiplex PCR; TCRdb's copy has only in-frame clones and leaves some out. The specimen has some 40,000 clones, none found just once. The material sequenced was peripheral blood mononuclear cells. These receptor sequences come from a person aged 18-70 years in good health.

The sample holds many counts of this clone. The CDR3 is cut off 3 residues early in the read; its end comes from the germline J gene. The chain links TRBV20-1 to TRBJ2-5; TRBD1 might be the D (6 bases). The CDR3 sequence is 13 residues long. Germline V gene sequence: CDR1 DFQATT, CDR2 SNEGSKA (reference sequence). Trimming removed 2 bases from V and 2 bases from J, with 9 bases in between. CDR3 sequence reads: CSARRTEQETQYF. The sequenced CDR3 bases are TGCAGTGCTAGAAGGACAGAGCAAGAGACC.

Comments on this clone: The missing CDR3 end, 3 residues past where the read stops, is filled in from the germline J gene. This chain links TRBV7-6 with TRBJ2-2; 9 positions match TRBD1. The length of the CDR3 is 18 residues. Germline V gene sequence: CDR1 SGHVS, CDR2 FNYEAQ. The CDR3 here is CASSLSVGQGLTNEKLFF. CDR3 bases read: TGTGCCAGCAGCTTATCCGTCGGACAGGGGCTCACAAATGAAAAG.

This clone has at least ten counts. The read falls 3 residues short of the CDR3 end, and the missing part is taken from the germline J gene. The V gene is TRBV15, the J gene TRBJ1-4; 8 bases are a match to TRBD1. The CDR3 spans 15 residues. Germline V gene sequence: CDR1 LNHNV, CDR2 YYDKDF (reference sequence). The trim removed 0 bases at V and 8 bases at J, leaving 5 bases unmatched. CDR3 region: CATSRDRQGAEKLFF. The covered CDR3 bases are TGTGCCACCAGCAGAGATCGCCAGGGGGCGGAAAAA.

This clone has at least ten counts. The CDR3 extends 3 residues past the end of the read, so its final part is completed from the germline J gene. The chain recombines TRBV5-1 with TRBJ1-4, with TRBD1 matching 7 bases. V trimming: 4 bases; J trimming: 6 bases; junction bases outside the gene matches: 6. Germline CDR1 reads SGHRS; CDR2 reads YFSETQ. This CDR3 has 14 amino acids. The sequenced part of the CDR3 DNA is TGCGCCAGCAGCAGATCCGGGACAGATGAAAAA. Its protein is CASSRSGTDEK. In full, the CDR3 is CASSRSGTDEKLFF.

Ten or more counts support this clone. The sequenced part of the CDR3 DNA is TGTGCCAGCAGCTTAACGGGCGAG. Residues: CASSLTGE. The entire CDR3 is CASSLTGEQYF. This chain connects TRBV7-9 to TRBJ2-7, with no clear D. The CDR3 end falls 3 residues outside the read, so it is completed with the germline J gene. V shed 2 bases and J shed 6 bases, with 5 bases lying between them. This CDR3 spans 11 amino acids. Germline loops: CDR1 SEHNR, CDR2 FQNEAQ (reference sequence). The whole variable domain, filled in from reference TRBV7-9 and TRBJ2-7, reads DTGVSQNPRHKITKRGQNVTFRCDPISEHNRLYWYRQTLGQGPEFLTYFQNEAQLEKSRLLSDRFSAERPKGSFSTLEIQRTEQGDSAMYLCASSLTGEQYFGPGTRLTVT.

This clone was observed at least ten times. The covered CDR3 bases are TGCAGTGCTAGAGATCTAGCGGGAGGGTCCGAGACC. Its protein product is CSARDLAGGSET. The CDR3 in its entirety is CSARDLAGGSETQYF. The chain has TRBV20-1 and TRBJ2-5; 12 bases line up with TRBD2. The read halts 3 residues ahead of the CDR3 end, with the missing end drawn from the germline J gene. Trimming cost V 0 bases and J 5 bases; bases outside gene matches: 4. CDR3 length equals 15 residues. Germline V lookup: CDR1 DFQATT, CDR2 SNEGSKA (reference sequence).

This clone came up many times. The read terminates 3 residues before the CDR3 end, so the remaining end is supplied by the germline J gene. The V call is TRBV12-5, the J call TRBJ1-1; 7 bases line up with TRBD1. The CDR3 runs 15 residues. Germline V gene data show CDR1 as LGHNT and CDR2 as FRNRAP. V lost 0 bases and J lost 5; bases outside the gene matches: 6. The CDR3 region is CASGLVEGAPTEAFF. CDR3 DNA (partial): TGTGCTAGTGGTTTGGTGGAGGGGGCGCCTACTGAA.

With regard to this clone: Read sequence stops 3 residues before the CDR3 end, and the germline J gene provides the missing end. The chain joins TRBV7-1 to TRBJ1-2; D possibly corresponds to TRBD1 (5 bases). TRBV7-1 is assigned to the ORF class and has an uncertain function. This CDR3 is 19 amino acids long. Partial CDR3 DNA: TGTGCCAGCAGCTCAGACGCCGGGACTAGCGGGACCGGGGCCTACGAC. Translation gives CASSSDAGTSGTGAYD. The full-length CDR3 reads as CASSSDAGTSGTGAYDYTF.

This clone was recorded at least ten times. Read data end 3 residues before the CDR3 end; the end is taken from the germline J gene. The chain is built from TRBV18 and TRBJ1-6; the D gene is possibly TRBD1 (6 bases). This CDR3 region has 15 residues. Between the trimmed V and J ends, which lost 2 bases and 3 bases, there was a span of 8 bases. Germline V gene data show CDR1 as KGHSH and CDR2 as LQKENI. The CDR3 region is CASSPGGGYNSPLHF. CDR3 DNA, as far as it was read: TGTGCCAGCTCACCAGGGGGCGGCTATAATTCACCC. Supplemented by reference TRBV18 and TRBJ1-6, the full variable domain reads NAGVMQNPRHLVRRRGQEARLRCSPMKGHSHVYWYRQLPEEGLKFMVYLQKENIIDESGMPKERFSAEFPKEGPSILRIQQVVRGDSAAYFCASSPGGGYNSPLHFGNGTRLTVT.